The rows below give T cell receptor beta chains drawn from one sample of a study of blood T cell repertoires in COVID-19. The table came from immunoSEQ multiplex PCR; TCRdb's copy has only in-frame clones and leaves some out. The sample carries approximately 240,000 clones, around 90% recorded once. Sequencing input: peripheral blood. These receptors all stem from a woman aged 18-35 years who had recovered from COVID-19. CDR3s include the opening cysteine and the closing phenylalanine or tryptophan.

V: TRBV7-9; length: 15; CDR3: CASSLLLAGPDEQFF
V: TRBV5-6; length: 17; CDR3: CASSLIPLAADYNEQFF
V: TRBV4-1; length: 16; CDR3: CASSQPSGRAGDTQYF
V: TRBV3-1/TRBV3-2; length: 14; CDR3: CASSRKHSRYEQYF
V: TRBV6-1; length: 16; CDR3: CASSALLVPLSYEQYF
V: TRBV9; length: 16; CDR3: CASSAPQGARNTEAFF
V: TRBV29-1; length: 17; CDR3: CSVPFDSTSGRGDEQFF
V: TRBV6-2/TRBV6-3; length: 15; CDR3: CASSSQDRAVYEQYF
V: TRBV2; length: 15; CDR3: CASSDQGGRKDGYTF
V: TRBV18; length: 13; CDR3: CASSPQGAEGYTF
V: TRBV25-1; length: 14; CDR3: CASSGDGSVYEQYF
V: TRBV12-3/TRBV12-4; length: 13; CDR3: CASNTDRGRPLHF
V: TRBV27; length: 15; CDR3: CASSPLGTGTDEQYF
V: TRBV7-9; length: 15; CDR3: CASSLDSGSSYEQYF
V: TRBV5-1; length: 17; CDR3: CASSSRPRFGANEKLFF
V: TRBV20-1; length: 10; CDR3: CSALAGGQFF
V: TRBV4-1; length: 16; CDR3: CASSQGEGTGAYEQYF
V: TRBV2; length: 11; CDR3: CARSVGGEAFF
V: TRBV6-5; length: 14; CDR3: CASSAGTPDYEQYF
V: TRBV19; length: 16; CDR3: CASSAQGEEGTYEQYF
V: TRBV3-1/TRBV3-2; length: 12; CDR3: CASSRGSTEAFF
V: TRBV12-3/TRBV12-4; length: 12; CDR3: CASSPYNNEQFF
V: TRBV18; length: 15; CDR3: CASSRDSPNTGELFF
V: TRBV2; length: 17; CDR3: CASSDTLDLPFGYEQYF
V: TRBV29-1; length: 15; CDR3: CSVVNQRERTGELFF
V: TRBV19; length: 15; CDR3: CASSPLTGNPYEQYF
V: TRBV19; length: 15; CDR3: CASTEREGSYNEQFF
V: TRBV4-3; length: 14; CDR3: CASRRTSAYNEQFF
V: TRBV4-2; length: 15; CDR3: CASSQVGQGLNEQFF
V: TRBV27; length: 15; CDR3: CASSLASNPYNEQFF
V: TRBV4-1; length: 17; CDR3: CASSPTGGPRVGTEAFF
V: TRBV9; length: 16; CDR3: CASSVGAGGGDSPLHF
V: TRBV6-1; length: 14; CDR3: CASSETSASYEQYF
V: TRBV27; length: 14; CDR3: CASKVRQGAQPQHF
V: TRBV2; length: 17; CDR3: CASTPPLGLAGGPFQYF